This TCR beta chain comes out of a study of TIL therapy for anti-PD-1-resistant metastatic lung cancer. Study results and limitations: TIL cultures after expansion showed higher clonality and lower diversity than baseline tumor (median around 5.9% vs 31%). Many TIL product clones were absent from baseline tumor, suggesting clonal contraction.

The immunoSEQ assay was v3. Survey-level samples got about 2 million read pairs; deep-level samples got about 5-6.5 million. Only in-frame clones appear in the TCRdb table, and some are missing; sequencing was by immunoSEQ multiplex PCR. Among 95,000 or so clones listed, 50% to 70% were seen once. CDR1 and CDR2 from the germline V gene are MGHRA and YSYEKL. The CDR3 is made up of 16 amino acids. Between the trimmed V and J ends, which lost 0 bases and 5 bases, there was a span of 14 bases. As for time point: pre-treatment sample, taken before nivolumab and TIL therapy. The tumor samples were excised metastases, mostly pleural nodules or supraclavicular lymph nodes. Tumors were harvested before any PD-1/PD-L1 blockade. As to this clone: Its target is unknown.

The starting material was tumor tissue, obtained at baseline. This sequence was found in a person aged 25 to 85 with non-small cell lung cancer. V and J are TRBV4-1 and TRBJ1-5; maybe TRBD1 (5 bases). The CDR3, as DNA: TGCGCCAGCAGCCAAGATCAGGCAGGGCTTTATCAGCCCCAGCATTTT. Residues: CASSQDQAGLYQPQHF.